The 14 T cell receptor beta chains below all came from one sample that was sequenced in a study of cytomegalovirus exposure and HLA in healthy donors (dated by TCRdb to 2015 to 2018). Receptor libraries were prepared by the immunoSEQ multiplex PCR assay. The multiplex PCR relied on a mix of 60 forward primers for TCR Vbeta segments and 13 reverse primers for TCR Jbeta segments. Drawn from immuneACCESS, this table holds only the in-frame rearrangements with V and J called that TCRdb kept. Clones are partly lost; checked studies trace under half to an unresolved V gene and leave the rest unexplained. Across this sample there are about 91,000 clones, with under 75% seen only once. The ten largest make up roughly 2% of the sample. The sample comprised PBMCs. The receptors were gathered from a human donor in good health.

This chain links TRBV4-3 with TRBJ2-3; 8 bases are shared with TRBD2. This CDR3 contains 16 residues. The germline CDR1 and CDR2 sequences are LGHNA and YSLEER. Losses at the gene ends were 0 bases for V and 5 bases for J; bases not matched to a gene: 7. In DNA, the CDR3 is TGCGCCAGCAGCCAAGAGCCCGGGGGGGCCGGAGATACGCAGTATTTT. Translation: CASSQEPGGAGDTQYF.

The chain combines TRBV19 with TRBJ2-5, with TRBD2 identical over 10 bases. After removal of 5 bases from V and 0 bases from J, the junction contained 12 bases not matched to a gene. This CDR3 is 18 amino acids long. CDR1 is LNHDA and CDR2 is SQIVND in the germline V gene (reference sequence). The CDR3 here is CASSGRGLAGAYQETQYF. CDR3 nucleotide sequence: TGTGCCAGTAGTGGACGGGGCCTAGCGGGAGCGTACCAAGAGACCCAGTACTTC.

V is TRBV11-3 and J is TRBJ1-6, with TRBD1 as a possible D gene (6 bases). Germline V CDR1 and CDR2: SGHNT, YENEEA. With 1 base removed from V and 3 bases from J, the gap between germline ends came to 13 bases. This CDR3 is 17 amino acids long. The CDR3 loop is CASSLATGSYYNSPLHF. In DNA, the CDR3 is TGTGCCAGCAGCTTAGCTACAGGGAGCTACTATAATTCACCCCTCCACTTT.

V usage is TRBV19 and J usage is TRBJ1-2; D is unclear. Germline CDR1 LNHDA, CDR2 SQIVND (reference sequence). The CDR3 consists of 13 residues. Trimming stripped 4 bases from V and 13 bases from J, with 19 bases between. CDR3 protein: CASSTSGPRKCTF. Here the CDR3 DNA reads TGTGCCAGTAGTACCAGTGGTCCGCGGAAGTGCACCTTC.

This clone came up a few times. This chain links TRBV14 with TRBJ2-1; 7 bases map to TRBD2. The ends lost 2 bases at V and 0 bases at J; junction bases unmatched: 10. Germline V CDR1 and CDR2: SGHDN, FVKESK. The CDR3 totals 18 residues. CDR3 loop: CASSQYHTGGSSYNEQFF. CDR3 nucleotides: TGTGCCAGCAGCCAATACCACACCGGGGGGAGCTCCTACAATGAGCAGTTCTTC.

The chain couples TRBV6-5 to TRBJ2-3, with 12 bases lining up with TRBD2. This CDR3 has 15 amino acids. V shed 4 bases and J 6 bases; nucleotides not matched to a gene: 5. Germline V CDR1 and CDR2: MNHEY, SVGAGI. Written as DNA, the CDR3 is TGTGCCAGCAGTTCCCGACTAGCGGGGGACGATACGCAGTATTTT. Protein: CASSSRLAGDDTQYF.

The chain carries TRBV10-3 and TRBJ1-1, with D tentatively TRBD1 (5 bases). Per germline, CDR1 ENHRY and CDR2 SYGVKD. V was shortened by 10 bases and J by 6 bases, with 15 bases between the two germline ends. The CDR3 runs 12 residues. CDR3 residues: CATDTGSAEAFF. CDR3 DNA: TGTGCCACCGATACAGGATCCGCTGAAGCTTTCTTT.

The chain has TRBV12-1 and TRBJ1-1; the table calls TRBD1, which could not be checked here. TRBV12-1 counts as a pseudogene. This CDR3 contains 18 residues. The CDR3 spells CASSSPQGSDLRYTEAFF. The CDR3 DNA is TGTGCCAGCAGCTCGCCACAGGGGTCTGACTTGAGGTACACTGAAGCTTTCTTT.

V usage is TRBV5-1 and J usage is TRBJ2-2; D is undetermined. The V end lost 0 bases, the J end lost 9 bases, and 12 bases lay between the germline ends. The CDR3 is made up of 14 amino acids. Germline CDR1 and CDR2: SGHRS and YFSETQ. In DNA form, the CDR3 reads TGCGCCAGCAGCTTGGCCCTTGTAAGCCGGGAGCTGTTTTTT. This sequence encodes CASSLALVSRELFF.

This chain joins TRBV7-9 and TRBJ1-5; no definite D call. Trimming shortened V by 5 bases and J by 4 bases, and 15 bases separated the two germline ends. Germline lookup yields CDR1 SEHNR and CDR2 FQNEAQ (reference sequence). The CDR3 extends over 15 amino acids. CDR3 DNA sequence: TGTGCCAGCAGCCTATCCCGGCCAGGAAATCAGCCCCAGCATTTT. Amino acid sequence: CASSLSRPGNQPQHF.

The chain carries TRBV5-6 and TRBJ1-6; D unresolved. The length of the CDR3 is 15 residues. Trimming shortened V by 1 base and J by 7 bases, and 12 bases separated the two germline ends. The germline V gene encodes CDR1 SGHDT and CDR2 YYEEEE. The DNA of the CDR3 is TGTGCCAGCAGCTTGAGGTACGGCAGGAATTCACCCCTCCACTTT. This gives the protein CASSLRYGRNSPLHF.

This chain joins TRBV2 and TRBJ1-1; the D gene is possibly TRBD1 (6 bases). Germline V gene sequence: CDR1 SNHLY, CDR2 FYNNEI. This CDR3 region has 13 residues. Between the trimmed V and J ends, which lost 7 bases and 1 base, there was a span of 10 bases. The CDR3 loop reads CASTEQGNTEAFF. The CDR3 bases are TGTGCCAGCACGGAACAGGGGAACACTGAAGCTTTCTTT.

The chain uses TRBV7-2 and TRBJ2-7, with 15 positions matching TRBD2. Germline assignment: CDR1 SGHTA and CDR2 FQGNSA. With 1 base clipped from V and 7 bases from J, the junction kept 8 bases outside the gene matches. The CDR3 runs 17 residues. The CDR3 loop is CASSLEGLAGGPREQYF. For the CDR3, the DNA is TGTGCCAGCAGCTTAGAGGGACTAGCGGGGGGCCCTAGGGAGCAGTACTTC.

There are a few counts of this clone. The chain is built from TRBV9 and TRBJ2-5; TRBD2 aligns across 9 bases. This CDR3 has 18 amino acids. Per the germline V gene, CDR1 is SGDLS and CDR2 is YYNGEE. V shed 0 bases and J 2 bases; nucleotides not matched to a gene: 11. The CDR3 DNA sequence: TGTGCCAGCAGCGTAGGGACTAGCGTGGTGGACCGACAAGAGACCCAGTACTTC. Its translation: CASSVGTSVVDRQETQYF.